The T cell receptor (beta chain) described here comes from a study of OX40 agonist ivuxolimab in advanced cancers. Study-wide context: Three patients had partial responses: one hepatocellular carcinoma, two cutaneous melanoma.

CDR1 and CDR2 from the germline V gene are MDHEN and SYDVKM. V shed 4 bases and J shed 12 bases, with 19 bases lying between them. The length of the CDR3 is 13 residues. Any history of autoimmune disease or systemic immunosuppression disqualified patients. The table came from immunoSEQ multiplex PCR; TCRdb's copy has only in-frame clones and leaves some out. This table holds 85,000 to 100,000 clones, 80% to 90% found once. This specimen was CD4+ or CD8+ T cells sorted from blood, taken in a trial of the OX40 agonist ivuxolimab. The TCR sequence derives from an adult with an advanced solid tumor such as melanoma, head and neck, liver or kidney cancer. The rearrangement joins TRBV28 to TRBJ2-7; the D is unclear. The CDR3 bases are TGTGCCAGCAGTTCCACGACCACCACTAACACGTACTTC. Its translation is CASSSTTTTNTYF. Based on the CDR3 plus reference TRBV28 and TRBJ2-7, the full variable domain is DVKVTQSSRYLVKRTGEKVFLECVQDMDHENMFWYRQDPGLGLRLIYFSYDVKMKEKGDIPEGYSVSREKKERFSLILESASTNQTSMYLCASSSTTTTNTYFGPGTRLTVT.